The rows below give T cell receptor beta chains drawn from one sample of a study of blood T cell repertoires in COVID-19. The repertoire was sequenced with immunoSEQ multiplex PCR; TCRdb's copy has only in-frame clones and lacks some. The top ten hold 2% to 3% of the sample, which has around 150,000 clones, around 86% seen once. The material sequenced was peripheral blood. The receptors derive from a man aged 50 to 60 with active COVID-19. The CDR3 runs from the conserved cysteine through the conserved F or W. Each record gives: clone size, V gene, J gene, D gene, CDR3 protein, CDR3 DNA. The D gene is left open where the match is weak. Size is omitted from some rows. Given values are once, few, many or a class for expanded clones.

clone size: -; V gene: TRBV7-8; J gene: TRBJ2-7; D gene: TRBD1; CDR3 protein: CASSLGIRGLVYEQYF; CDR3 DNA: TGTGCCAGCAGCTTAGGGATAAGGGGGCTAGTTTACGAGCAGTACTTC
clone size: -; V gene: TRBV6-6; J gene: TRBJ2-7; D gene: TRBD2; CDR3 protein: CASRGTSGVSYEQYF; CDR3 DNA: TGTGCCAGCAGGGGGACTAGCGGGGTTTCCTACGAGCAGTACTTC
clone size: -; V gene: TRBV29-1; J gene: TRBJ2-7; D gene: -; CDR3 protein: CSVVKDNYEQYF; CDR3 DNA: TGCAGCGTTGTAAAGGACAACTACGAGCAGTACTTC
clone size: -; V gene: TRBV18; J gene: TRBJ2-5; D gene: -; CDR3 protein: CASSLGGSRVETQYF; CDR3 DNA: TGTGCCAGCTCTCTAGGCGGGTCTAGGGTCGAGACCCAGTACTTC
clone size: once; V gene: TRBV19; J gene: TRBJ2-1; D gene: TRBD1; CDR3 protein: CASSDGTGKGNEQFF; CDR3 DNA: TGTGCCAGTAGTGACGGGACAGGGAAAGGCAATGAGCAGTTCTTC
clone size: -; V gene: TRBV13; J gene: TRBJ2-3; D gene: -; CDR3 protein: CATAPRLTDTQYF; CDR3 DNA: TGTGCCACCGCCCCGCGCCTCACAGATACGCAGTATTTT
clone size: few; V gene: TRBV16; J gene: TRBJ1-2; D gene: TRBD1; CDR3 protein: CASSQSLGQGPNYGYTF; CDR3 DNA: TGTGCCAGCAGCCAATCCCTGGGACAGGGTCCAAACTATGGCTACACCTTC
clone size: -; V gene: TRBV5-1; J gene: TRBJ2-3; D gene: TRBD2; CDR3 protein: CASSEQGRTSGGYTDTQYF; CDR3 DNA: TGCGCCAGCAGCGAACAGGGTAGGACTAGCGGGGGGTACACAGATACGCAGTATTTT
clone size: -; V gene: TRBV4-1; J gene: TRBJ1-2; D gene: TRBD1; CDR3 protein: CASSQEGQGARSNYGYTF; CDR3 DNA: TGCGCCAGCAGCCAAGAGGGACAGGGGGCCAGGTCCAACTATGGCTACACCTTC
clone size: once; V gene: TRBV11-2; J gene: TRBJ2-1; D gene: TRBD2; CDR3 protein: CASSQRGTRGTMRQFF; CDR3 DNA: TGTGCCAGCAGCCAGCGGGGGACTAGAGGGACAATGAGGCAGTTCTTC
clone size: -; V gene: TRBV14; J gene: TRBJ1-6; D gene: TRBD1; CDR3 protein: CASSPRTGRPGSPLHF; CDR3 DNA: TGTGCCAGCAGCCCCAGGACAGGGCGCCCTGGTTCACCCCTCCACTTT
clone size: few; V gene: TRBV7-9; J gene: TRBJ1-5; D gene: -; CDR3 protein: CASSFYPQPQHF; CDR3 DNA: TGTGCCAGCAGCTTCTACCCTCAGCCCCAGCATTTT
clone size: -; V gene: TRBV11-1; J gene: TRBJ1-3; D gene: -; CDR3 protein: CASSVTGGNTIYF; CDR3 DNA: TGTGCCAGCAGCGTGACGGGTGGAAACACCATATATTTT
clone size: -; V gene: TRBV30; J gene: TRBJ1-2; D gene: -; CDR3 protein: CAWSVEGRGGYTF; CDR3 DNA: TGTGCCTGGAGTGTAGAAGGCAGGGGCGGCTACACCTTC
clone size: -; V gene: TRBV6-5; J gene: TRBJ2-7; D gene: TRBD1; CDR3 protein: CASRKTGGYEQYF; CDR3 DNA: TGTGCCAGCAGGAAGACAGGGGGTTACGAGCAGTACTTC
clone size: once; V gene: TRBV19; J gene: TRBJ1-3; D gene: -; CDR3 protein: CASRQVGGNTIYF; CDR3 DNA: TGTGCCAGTCGACAGGTCGGCGGAAACACCATATATTTT
clone size: -; V gene: TRBV5-5; J gene: TRBJ2-3; D gene: TRBD2; CDR3 protein: CASSPGGSHLTDTQYF; CDR3 DNA: TGTGCCAGCAGCCCGGGGGGGTCTCACCTCACAGATACGCAGTATTTT
clone size: -; V gene: TRBV5-6; J gene: TRBJ2-1; D gene: TRBD1; CDR3 protein: CASSSTGNEQFF; CDR3 DNA: TGTGCCAGCAGCTCGACAGGGAATGAGCAGTTCTTC
clone size: -; V gene: TRBV5-1; J gene: TRBJ2-1; D gene: TRBD2; CDR3 protein: CASSREVDNEQFF; CDR3 DNA: TGCGCCAGCAGCCGGGAGGTTGACAATGAGCAGTTCTTC
clone size: -; V gene: TRBV18; J gene: TRBJ2-5; D gene: -; CDR3 protein: CASQYTVDRQETQYF; CDR3 DNA: TGTGCCAGCCAATACACAGTAGATCGCCAAGAGACCCAGTACTTC
clone size: -; V gene: TRBV30; J gene: TRBJ1-1; D gene: -; CDR3 protein: CAWSRQVYTEAFF; CDR3 DNA: TGTGCCTGGAGTAGACAGGTCTACACTGAAGCTTTCTTT
clone size: -; V gene: TRBV11-3; J gene: TRBJ2-2; D gene: TRBD2; CDR3 protein: CEISGGGAPAGELFF; CDR3 DNA: TGTGAAATATCGGGCGGGGGGGCTCCCGCCGGGGAGCTGTTTTTT
clone size: -; V gene: TRBV20-1; J gene: TRBJ2-2; D gene: -; CDR3 protein: CSASNSRGTGELFF; CDR3 DNA: TGCAGTGCTAGTAATTCACGAGGAACCGGGGAGCTGTTTTTT
clone size: -; V gene: TRBV19; J gene: TRBJ2-3; D gene: TRBD2; CDR3 protein: CASSMSASGGWTDTQYF; CDR3 DNA: TGTGCCAGTAGTATGTCGGCTAGCGGGGGATGGACAGATACGCAGTATTTT
clone size: -; V gene: TRBV28; J gene: TRBJ2-5; D gene: -; CDR3 protein: CASSLEWGGGHQETQYF; CDR3 DNA: TGTGCCAGCAGTTTAGAATGGGGCGGGGGACATCAAGAGACCCAGTACTTC
clone size: -; V gene: TRBV2; J gene: TRBJ2-1; D gene: -; CDR3 protein: CASTSDSYEQFF; CDR3 DNA: TGTGCCAGCACCTCGGACAGCTATGAGCAGTTCTTC
clone size: once; V gene: TRBV5-5; J gene: TRBJ1-2; D gene: -; CDR3 protein: CASSPTGGFGYTF; CDR3 DNA: TGTGCCAGCAGCCCTACCGGGGGATTCGGCTACACCTTC
clone size: once; V gene: TRBV5-1; J gene: TRBJ2-5; D gene: TRBD2; CDR3 protein: CASTLTGGGTYQETQYF; CDR3 DNA: TGCGCCAGCACCCTCACGGGAGGGGGGACCTACCAAGAGACCCAGTACTTC
clone size: -; V gene: TRBV18; J gene: TRBJ1-1; D gene: TRBD1; CDR3 protein: CASSPGQGRSTEAFF; CDR3 DNA: TGTGCCAGCTCACCCGGACAGGGGAGGAGCACTGAAGCTTTCTTT
clone size: -; V gene: TRBV5-1; J gene: TRBJ2-7; D gene: TRBD2; CDR3 protein: CASSLAVGLAPYEQYF; CDR3 DNA: TGCGCCAGCAGCTTGGCAGTGGGACTAGCCCCCTACGAGCAGTACTTC
clone size: -; V gene: TRBV6-5; J gene: TRBJ2-5; D gene: -; CDR3 protein: CASSYAGRETQYF; CDR3 DNA: TGTGCCAGCAGTTACGCAGGGAGGGAGACCCAGTACTTC
clone size: -; V gene: TRBV7-9; J gene: TRBJ1-1; D gene: -; CDR3 protein: CASSLATGYTEAFF; CDR3 DNA: TGTGCCAGCAGCTTAGCGACGGGTTACACTGAAGCTTTCTTT
clone size: -; V gene: TRBV7-9; J gene: TRBJ1-4; D gene: TRBD1; CDR3 protein: CASSHSGGGEKLFF; CDR3 DNA: TGTGCCAGCAGCCACTCAGGGGGCGGCGAAAAACTGTTTTTT
clone size: -; V gene: TRBV15; J gene: TRBJ2-7; D gene: TRBD2; CDR3 protein: CATSRDRASGASYEQYF; CDR3 DNA: TGTGCCACCAGCAGAGATAGGGCTAGCGGGGCTTCCTACGAGCAGTACTTC
clone size: once; V gene: TRBV19; J gene: TRBJ2-5; D gene: TRBD2; CDR3 protein: CATKMTSGAQETQYF; CDR3 DNA: TGTGCCACCAAAATGACTAGCGGGGCTCAAGAGACCCAGTACTTC
clone size: -; V gene: TRBV14; J gene: TRBJ2-3; D gene: -; CDR3 protein: CASSQAVSTDTQYF; CDR3 DNA: TGTGCCAGCAGCCAAGCTGTTAGCACAGATACGCAGTATTTT
clone size: -; V gene: TRBV7-9; J gene: TRBJ1-6; D gene: TRBD1; CDR3 protein: CASSLAGGTGFNSPLHF; CDR3 DNA: TGTGCCAGCAGCTTAGCGGGGGGGACAGGTTTTAATTCACCCCTCCACTTT
clone size: -; V gene: TRBV30; J gene: TRBJ2-2; D gene: TRBD2; CDR3 protein: CAWSPGLAGGTGELFF; CDR3 DNA: TGTGCCTGGAGTCCCGGACTAGCGGGGGGTACCGGGGAGCTGTTTTTT
clone size: -; V gene: TRBV7-2; J gene: TRBJ2-3; D gene: TRBD2; CDR3 protein: CASSRRGIKDTQYF; CDR3 DNA: TGTGCCAGCAGCCGGCGGGGGATTAAGGATACGCAGTATTTT
clone size: -; V gene: TRBV4-1; J gene: TRBJ1-3; D gene: TRBD1; CDR3 protein: CASSQGEGVLGQGSSGNTIYF; CDR3 DNA: TGCGCCAGCAGCCAAGGTGAAGGGGTCTTAGGACAGGGGTCCTCTGGAAACACCATATATTTT
clone size: -; V gene: TRBV7-2; J gene: TRBJ2-3; D gene: TRBD1; CDR3 protein: CASSYAGGSTDTQYF; CDR3 DNA: TGTGCCAGCAGCTACGCAGGGGGCAGCACAGATACGCAGTATTTT
clone size: once; V gene: TRBV5-5; J gene: TRBJ2-1; D gene: -; CDR3 protein: CASSLTGDNEQFF; CDR3 DNA: TGTGCCAGCAGCTTGACGGGGGACAATGAGCAGTTCTTC
clone size: -; V gene: TRBV7-8; J gene: TRBJ1-2; D gene: -; CDR3 protein: CASSPPGQTVVIGYTF; CDR3 DNA: TGTGCCAGCAGCCCTCCGGGACAAACCGTCGTAATCGGCTACACCTTC
clone size: -; V gene: TRBV5-4; J gene: TRBJ2-7; D gene: -; CDR3 protein: CASSLEQGSPYEQYF; CDR3 DNA: TGTGCCAGCAGCTTGGAACAGGGTAGTCCCTACGAGCAGTACTTC
clone size: -; V gene: TRBV5-1; J gene: TRBJ2-5; D gene: -; CDR3 protein: CASSLGSRSQETQYF; CDR3 DNA: TGCGCCAGCAGCTTGGGGTCCCGGAGCCAAGAGACCCAGTACTTC
clone size: -; V gene: TRBV5-4; J gene: TRBJ2-1; D gene: TRBD1; CDR3 protein: CASRRDSYNEQFF; CDR3 DNA: TGTGCCAGCAGACGGGACAGCTACAATGAGCAGTTCTTC
clone size: -; V gene: TRBV6-1; J gene: TRBJ1-2; D gene: -; CDR3 protein: CASSESGRVYGYTF; CDR3 DNA: TGTGCCAGCAGTGAATCGGGCAGGGTCTATGGCTACACCTTC
clone size: once; V gene: TRBV7-8; J gene: TRBJ1-2; D gene: TRBD1; CDR3 protein: CASSSDRGKRFANYGYTF; CDR3 DNA: TGTGCCAGCAGCTCCGACAGGGGGAAAAGGTTCGCTAACTATGGCTACACCTTC
clone size: -; V gene: TRBV6-2/TRBV6-3; J gene: TRBJ2-1; D gene: TRBD1; CDR3 protein: CASSSGQGKRYGLNEQFF; CDR3 DNA: TGTGCCAGCAGCTCGGGACAGGGGAAGAGGTATGGCCTGAATGAGCAGTTCTTC
clone size: -; V gene: TRBV2; J gene: TRBJ1-1; D gene: TRBD1; CDR3 protein: CASSLLTGGTEAFF; CDR3 DNA: TGTGCCAGCAGTCTACTGACAGGGGGCACTGAAGCTTTCTTT
clone size: -; V gene: TRBV15; J gene: TRBJ2-1; D gene: -; CDR3 protein: CATSPPDRPYNEQFF; CDR3 DNA: TGTGCCACCAGCCCTCCCGACAGGCCTTACAATGAGCAGTTCTTC
clone size: few; V gene: TRBV7-9; J gene: TRBJ1-5; D gene: -; CDR3 protein: CASSLSRGQPQHF; CDR3 DNA: TGTGCCAGCAGCTTGTCCAGGGGTCAGCCCCAGCATTTT
clone size: few; V gene: TRBV7-9; J gene: TRBJ2-2; D gene: -; CDR3 protein: CASSLRGTGELFF; CDR3 DNA: TGTGCCAGCAGCCTCCGCGGCACCGGGGAGCTGTTTTTT
clone size: -; V gene: TRBV9; J gene: TRBJ2-5; D gene: -; CDR3 protein: CASSVSRGKTQYF; CDR3 DNA: TGTGCCAGCAGCGTATCCCGAGGGAAGACCCAGTACTTC